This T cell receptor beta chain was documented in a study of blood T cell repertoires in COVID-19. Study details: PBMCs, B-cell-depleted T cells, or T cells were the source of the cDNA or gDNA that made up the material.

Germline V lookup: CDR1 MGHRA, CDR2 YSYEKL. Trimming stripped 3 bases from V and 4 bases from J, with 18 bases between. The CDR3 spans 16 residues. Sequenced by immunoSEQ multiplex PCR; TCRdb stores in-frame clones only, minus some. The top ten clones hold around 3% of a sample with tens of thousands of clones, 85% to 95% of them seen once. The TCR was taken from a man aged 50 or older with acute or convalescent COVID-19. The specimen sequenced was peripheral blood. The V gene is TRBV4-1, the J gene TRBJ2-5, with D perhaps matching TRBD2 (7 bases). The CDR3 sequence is CASSQDPQGGGETQYF. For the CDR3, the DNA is TGCGCCAGCAGCCAGGACCCCCAGGGAGGGGGAGAGACCCAGTACTTC.